Each of the 26 T cell receptor beta chains below was sequenced from the same sample in a study of CXCR3-negative and CXCR3-positive naive CD8 T cells. Findings and limits, study-wide: Hydrophobicity was higher for TRB CDR3s found in CXCR3-positive naive cells than in CXCR3-negative naive cells.

Via 5' RACE with UMI labels, TRB cDNA libraries were prepared. TCRdb reprocessed the 5' RACE reads and stores each CDR3 protein as one record, lacking DNA. Its table records around 60,000 distinct CDR3 sequences. For these receptors, no antigen is known. What was sequenced was naive CXCR3+ CD8+ T cells from blood. Subset specified: CD45RO-CCR7+CD27+CD95- naive CD8+ T cells expressing CXCR3 (TNR3+). The receptors here all came from a human donor in good health. Some clones in this sample may be carry-over from other donors' samples.

The chain employs TRBV15 and TRBJ2-4; TCRdb outputs TRBD1, but without DNA this stays unchecked. The CDR3 sequence is 16 residues long. The germline gives CDR1 LNHNV, CDR2 YYDKDF (reference sequence). This CDR3 is CATSTTGQGTKNIQYF.

This sequence joins TRBV15 and TRBJ2-5; TCRdb designates TRBD1, a call that cannot be tested without DNA. The CDR3 totals 16 residues. From germline, CDR1 is LNHNV and CDR2 YYDKDF (reference sequence). The CDR3 protein is CATSSGLRDREETQYF.

The chain employs TRBV4-1 and TRBJ1-1. The CDR3 consists of 13 residues. Germline-derived CDR1 and CDR2 are MGHRA and YSYEKL. The CDR3 region is CASSQISGTEAFF.

V gene TRBV29-1 combines with J gene TRBJ2-2; TCRdb reports TRBD1, a call that lacks DNA to check it against. Per the germline V gene, CDR1 is SQVTM and CDR2 is ANQGSEA. The CDR3 spans 13 residues. The CDR3 protein is CSVIGQNTGELFF.

The V gene is TRBV28, the J gene TRBJ2-7; TCRdb reports TRBD1, a call that lacks DNA to check it against. Germline CDR1 is MDHEN and CDR2 is SYDVKM. The CDR3 covers 17 residues. The CDR3 sequence: CASSLLFGDMTGAEQYF.

The rearrangement joins TRBV29-1 to TRBJ2-4. Germline-derived CDR1 and CDR2 are SQVTM and ANQGSEA. The CDR3 loop spans 13 amino acids. This CDR3 reads CSVEDGPENIQYF.

The genes are TRBV27 and TRBJ2-7; absent DNA, TCRdb's TRBD2 call cannot be checked. Germline-derived CDR1 and CDR2 are MNHEY and SMNVEV (reference sequence). CDR3 length: 15 residues. The chain's CDR3 is CASTSLRQPSYEQYF.

This rearrangement joins TRBV12-3 or TRBV12-4 to TRBJ2-1; the TCRdb D gene call, TRBD2, has no DNA to confirm it. The CDR3 totals 17 residues. CDR3 region: CASSLGSVVLSYNEQFF.

This chain connects TRBV27 to TRBJ2-7; there is no DNA to check the TCRdb D call of TRBD1. Looked up from germline, CDR1 is MNHEY and CDR2 is SMNVEV (reference sequence). This CDR3 region has 16 residues. The CDR3: CASRLLITGVGYEQYF.

The V call is TRBV27, the J call TRBJ2-3; the TCRdb D gene call, TRBD2, has no DNA to confirm it. CDR3 length: 15 residues. The germline V gene has CDR1 MNHEY and CDR2 SMNVEV (reference sequence). CDR3 sequence: CASSLRGLGMDTQYF.

V usage is TRBV7-9 and J usage is TRBJ2-7. Germline lookup yields CDR1 SEHNR and CDR2 FQNEAQ (reference sequence). This CDR3 spans 13 amino acids. This CDR3 reads CASSLVRPDEQYF.

This chain links TRBV27 with TRBJ2-1; TCRdb's D gene call, TRBD1, goes unchecked for lack of DNA. Germline lookup yields CDR1 MNHEY and CDR2 SMNVEV (reference sequence). CDR3 size: 12 residues. Here the CDR3 reads CASATVPNEQFF.

The chain is built from TRBV28 and TRBJ1-4; TCRdb proposes TRBD1, but this gene call is untestable without DNA. The CDR3 is made up of 18 amino acids. Germline values: CDR1 MDHEN, CDR2 SYDVKM. The CDR3 spells CASSNSRDRRTTNEKLFF.

The rearrangement uses TRBV4-3 and TRBJ2-3; TCRdb's D gene call, TRBD2, goes unchecked for lack of DNA. Germline assignment: CDR1 LGHNA and CDR2 YSLEER. There are 16 residues in the CDR3. CDR3: CASSQGAGVSTDTQYF.

V usage is TRBV6-2 or TRBV6-3 and J usage is TRBJ2-1; TCRdb's D gene call, TRBD2, goes unchecked for lack of DNA. CDR1 is MNHEY and CDR2 is SVGEGT in the germline V gene. This CDR3 is 14 amino acids long. Here the CDR3 reads CASSPGLAINEQFF.

The chain couples TRBV9 to TRBJ1-2; TCRdb selects TRBD1, and the lack of DNA leaves this call unchecked. This CDR3 comprises 12 residues. CDR1 is SGDLS and CDR2 is YYNGEE in the germline V gene. The CDR3 spells CASSATGAGYTF. Full variable domain (rest looked up from reference TRBV9 and TRBJ1-2): DSGVTQTPKHLITATGQRVTLRCSPRSGDLSVYWYQQSLDQGLQFLIQYYNGEERAKGNILERFSAQQFPDLHSELNLSSLELGDSALYFCASSATGAGYTFGSGTRLTVV.

The gene calls are TRBV27 and TRBJ1-2; TCRdb designates TRBD1, a call that cannot be tested without DNA. CDR1 is MNHEY and CDR2 is SMNVEV in the germline V gene (reference sequence). The CDR3 contains 13 residues. The CDR3 is CASKQGLRYGYTF.

The chain carries TRBV14 and TRBJ2-1. The CDR3 is 12 amino acids. Germline loops: CDR1 SGHDN, CDR2 FVKESK. This CDR3 reads CASSQDLNEQFF. Full variable domain (missing parts from reference TRBV14 and TRBJ2-1): EAGVTQFPSHSVIEKGQTVTLRCDPISGHDNLYWYRRVMGKEIKFLLHFVKESKQDESGMPNNRFLAERTGGTYSTLKVQPAELEDSGVYFCASSQDLNEQFFGPGTRLTVL.

The chain couples TRBV28 to TRBJ1-2. The germline CDR1 and CDR2 sequences are MDHEN and SYDVKM. This CDR3 contains 14 residues. The CDR3 is CASSLRHRDYGYTF.

The chain joins TRBV5-6 to TRBJ2-2; TCRdb's D gene call, TRBD2, goes unchecked for lack of DNA. CDR1 is SGHDT and CDR2 is YYEEEE in the germline V gene. The CDR3 runs to 14 residues. The CDR3 region is CASSSGLKTGELFF.

V and J are TRBV12-3 or TRBV12-4 and TRBJ2-5. This CDR3 contains 11 residues. This chain's CDR3 is CASRSGGTQYF.

The CDR3 reads CATSEGGQDIETQYF. The J gene is TRBJ2-5, the V gene TRBV24-1; TCRdb's D gene call, TRBD1, goes unchecked for lack of DNA. Germline V gene data show CDR1 as KGHDR and CDR2 as SFDVKD. The CDR3 spans 15 residues.

The rearrangement uses TRBV5-1 and TRBJ1-5; TCRdb outputs TRBD1, but without DNA this stays unchecked. Germline CDR1 is SGHRS and CDR2 is YFSETQ. This CDR3 spans 14 amino acids. The CDR3 loop reads CASSFEGGNQPQHF.

This chain uses TRBV7-8 with TRBJ2-1; TCRdb's D call, TRBD1, is unchecked because there is no DNA. The CDR3 has 16 residues. Germline-derived CDR1 and CDR2 are SGHVS and FQNEAQ. The CDR3 reads CASSGHRGASVNEQFF. Supplemented by reference TRBV7-8 and TRBJ2-1, the full variable domain reads GAGVSQSPRYKVAKRGQDVALRCDPISGHVSLFWYQQALGQGPEFLTYFQNEAQLDKSGLPSDRFFAERPEGSVSTLKIQRTQQEDSAVYLCASSGHRGASVNEQFFGPGTRLTVL.

The chain joins TRBV12-3 or TRBV12-4 to TRBJ2-7; absent DNA, TCRdb's TRBD1 call cannot be checked. The CDR3 contains 12 residues. The CDR3 is CASSYPQYEQYF.

The gene calls are TRBV20-1 and TRBJ2-1; there is no DNA to check the TCRdb D call of TRBD2. This CDR3 comprises 15 residues. Germline assignment: CDR1 DFQATT and CDR2 SNEGSKA (reference sequence). The CDR3 sequence is CSATATYGVWDEQFF.